Listed below are T cell receptor beta chains from one sample, sequenced in a study of T cell responses to AZD1222 COVID-19 vaccine. The repertoire was sequenced with immunoSEQ multiplex PCR; TCRdb's copy has only in-frame clones and lacks some. The sample shows roughly 80,000 clones, around nine tenths of them seen only once. The specimen was peripheral blood, collected on day 0 of MenACWY control vaccination. Receptor source: an adult in good health. Both conserved end residues are part of each CDR3. The D gene is left open where the match is weak. The size field is filled for only some rows; it gives once, few, many or a size class.

D gene	J gene	clone size	CDR3 length	V gene	CDR3 DNA	CDR3 protein
NA	TRBJ1-2	NA	14	TRBV2	TGTGCCAGCAGTGAGGGGGGGCCAAACTATGGCTACACCTTC	CASSEGGPNYGYTF
NA	TRBJ1-6	NA	15	TRBV6-5	TGTGCCAGCAGTAGGCGAAACTCCTATAATTCACCCCTCCACTTT	CASSRRNSYNSPLHF
TRBD1	TRBJ2-1	NA	12	TRBV7-2	TGTGCCAGCAGCCTCGGACAGGGAGTGCGGTTCTTC	CASSLGQGVRFF
NA	TRBJ2-5	NA	15	TRBV7-5	TGTGTCAGAAGCTTAATTAACGGGGGGCGGAACACCCAGTACTTC	CVRSLINGGRNTQYF
NA	TRBJ2-3	NA	13	TRBV27	TGTGCCAGCAGTTTACACCGCACAGATACGCAGTATTTT	CASSLHRTDTQYF
NA	TRBJ2-5	NA	14	TRBV4-1	TGCGCCAGCAGCCCCGAGGTAGCTGAAGAGACCCAGTACTTC	CASSPEVAEETQYF
NA	TRBJ2-4	once	13	TRBV11-2	TGTGCCAGCAGCACTAGGGGGGGGAACATTCAGTACTTC	CASSTRGGNIQYF
TRBD1	TRBJ1-2	NA	15	TRBV7-8	TGTGCCAGCAGCCCCAGGACAGGGACTAACTATGGCTACACCTTC	CASSPRTGTNYGYTF
TRBD2	TRBJ2-1	NA	16	TRBV3-1/TRBV3-2	TGTGCCAGCAGCCAAGAAGGAGTAGCGGGATTGAATGAGCAGTTCTTC	CASSQEGVAGLNEQFF
NA	TRBJ1-4	NA	16	TRBV6-6	TGTGCCAGCAGTTCCGAAGCCGACACCGGGGACGAAAAACTGTTTTTT	CASSSEADTGDEKLFF
TRBD2	TRBJ2-3	NA	14	TRBV5-1	TGCGCCAGTGTTAGCGGGAGGAGCACAGATACGCAGTATTTT	CASVSGRSTDTQYF
NA	TRBJ2-1	NA	12	TRBV6-5	TGTGCCAGCAGTCACAGGGCAGGTGAGCAGTTCTTC	CASSHRAGEQFF
TRBD1	TRBJ1-5	NA	16	TRBV27	TGTGCCAGCAGACAGCAGGGACAGGGGCCTGATCAGCCCCAGCATTTT	CASRQQGQGPDQPQHF
NA	TRBJ1-5	NA	15	TRBV7-2	TGTGCCAGCAGCACCCGGGGGGGTAGCAATCAGCCCCAGCATTTT	CASSTRGGSNQPQHF
NA	TRBJ2-2	NA	13	TRBV27	TGTGCCAGCAGTTATGGGGCCTCGGGGGAGCTGTTTTTT	CASSYGASGELFF
TRBD2	TRBJ2-5	NA	17	TRBV10-3	TGTGCCATCTCTGGAAGCCCGGGACTAGCGGGAGGGGAGACCCAGTACTTC	CAISGSPGLAGGETQYF
NA	TRBJ1-5	NA	14	TRBV19	TGTGCCAGTATGTCCAGGGGCTTTGATCAGCCCCAGCATTTT	CASMSRGFDQPQHF
NA	TRBJ1-1	NA	13	TRBV29-1	TGCAGCGTTATCCCTGAGGGTAGCACTGAAGCTTTCTTT	CSVIPEGSTEAFF
NA	TRBJ2-1	once	15	TRBV29-1	TGCAGCGTGGGCACGGACTCCTCGCCCCTCAATGAGCAGTTCTTC	CSVGTDSSPLNEQFF
NA	TRBJ2-1	NA	17	TRBV4-2	TGTGCCAGCAGCCAAGACCCGGGCATGGGATGGGGAAATGAGCAGTTCTTC	CASSQDPGMGWGNEQFF
NA	TRBJ2-2	once	14	TRBV5-8	TGTGCCAGCAGATCCGGGAGTTCCACCGGGGAGCTGTTTTTT	CASRSGSSTGELFF
NA	TRBJ1-5	NA	15	TRBV7-2	TGTGCCAGCAGCTTGTCGGCAGGGACGGAACAGCCCCAGCATTTT	CASSLSAGTEQPQHF